This TCR beta chain was obtained from a study of human T cells and chemical hapten exposure. Study at large: Upper-back patches of 0.01% DPC were read at 6 days. Small pooled library volume differences mainly caused per-sample TCR yield variation.

Original data processing: Ranging from roughly 20,000 to 750,000, TCR counts per sample had a median value of approximately 95,000. A single record per CDR3 protein comes from TCRdb applying MiXCR to the RACE reads. The V and J calls were not made by the authors but by TCRdb's processing. This sample carries around 120,000 distinct CDR3 sequences, about 13% of them seen once, and the ten largest clones take 0.9% to 0.95%. Time point defined: patch test 1, 2 weeks after DPC sensitization. This sample's treatment: therapeutic diphenylcyclopropenone sensitization with weekly scalp DPC. It was unfractionated whole blood from which total RNA was extracted. CDR3 length: 14 residues. Germline assignment: CDR1 DFQATT and CDR2 SNEGSKA (reference sequence). The V segment lost 4 bases and the J segment 1 base; nucleotides outside the gene matches: 5.

The chain recombines TRBV20-1 with TRBJ2-7, with TRBD1 matching over 9 bases. This clonotype originated in a man aged 18 to 29 with alopecia areata. Some clones in this sample may be carry-over from other donors' samples. The material was whole blood, obtained in connection with sensitization to the hapten diphenylcyclopropenone (DPC). DNA of the CDR3: TGCAGTGCTACAAAGGGGACAGGGTCCTACGAGCAGTACTTC. Translation gives CSATKGTGSYEQYF.